The present T cell receptor beta chain was sequenced within a study of shared clonotypes between healthy human individuals. Study details: The composition of the donors was a couple of women and a few men aged 18 to 49.

Profiled with immunoSEQ multiplex PCR; TCRdb holds only in-frame clones, not every one. The top ten clones hold approximately 1.2% of a sample with about 1,500,000 clones, over 95% of them seen once. Germline values: CDR1 MDHEN, CDR2 SYDVKM. Trimming at V came to 5 bases and at J to 3 bases, leaving 13 bases not matched to a gene. The CDR3 loop spans 17 amino acids. Material for sequencing was naive CD4+ T cells sorted from blood. Subset given: CD45RA+ positively selected. The rearrangement uses TRBV28 and TRBJ1-3, with 7 bases that match TRBD1. This clonotype originated in a man in his thirties or forties in good health. In DNA form, the CDR3 reads TGTGCCAGCAGTCAACACAGGGGAATTGTCTTTGGAAACACCATATATTTT. The encoded protein is CASSQHRGIVFGNTIYF.